This T cell receptor beta chain was obtained from a study of blood T cells in healthy people across ages. Overall study context: Using template switching, researchers captured about one barcoded beta molecule for each two T cells.

Peripheral blood from each donor was collected in a volume of 9.5 to 10 milliliters. Primed by a sample-barcoded 5' primer and a J-beta primer mix, a second PCR proceeded for about 7 to 12 cycles. TCRdb passed the 5' RACE reads through MiXCR, listing each CDR3 protein once. The repertoire consists of approximately 960,000 distinct CDR3 sequences, with roughly 29% occurring once and the leading ten covering 10%. This CDR3 comprises 12 residues. Germline CDR1 and CDR2: LGHDT and YNNKEL (reference sequence). Deletions cut 3 bases from V and 7 bases from J, with 6 bases between. The same sample was also used in a study of T cells of mothers and their children. According to that study: All extracted RNA went into cDNA synthesis, around 1.4 ug per 15 ul.

This sequence joins TRBV3-1 and TRBJ2-2; no clear D gene. Material for sequencing was blood. The sequence was obtained from a woman aged 40 to 50 in good health. In DNA, the CDR3 is TGTGCCAGCAGCCATCTTTACGGGGAGCTGTTTTTT. It encodes CASSHLYGELFF.